This T cell receptor beta chain was identified in a study of human T cells and chemical hapten exposure. General study findings and limits: Significantly more large CDR3 similarity clusters arose among expanded TCRs than among controls.

Using its own MiXCR run on the RACE reads, TCRdb lists one record per CDR3 protein. Seen here are some 74,000 distinct CDR3 sequences, about 14% observed once, and the top ten hold over 3.5%. Time point meaning: pre-sensitization, week 0. Documented treatment: therapeutic diphenylcyclopropenone sensitization with weekly scalp DPC. Note on this clonotype: Its target is unknown.

The V end lost 5 bases, the J end lost 1 base, and 8 bases lay between the germline ends. The germline V gene encodes CDR1 DFQATT and CDR2 SNEGSKA (reference sequence). The CDR3 has 12 residues. The chain has TRBV20-1 and TRBJ2-5; weak D call: TRBD2 (5 bases). This TCR was sampled from a woman in her 50s with alopecia areata. Some clones in this sample may be carry-over from other donors' samples. The sample consisted of whole blood, taken in connection with sensitization to the hapten diphenylcyclopropenone (DPC). CDR3 sequence reads: CSAGLSQETQYF. The CDR3 DNA reads as TGCAGTGCTGGACTGTCCCAAGAGACCCAGTACTTC.